What follows are 23 T cell receptor beta chains derived from one specimen sequenced in a study of T cell changes during pregnancy in multiple sclerosis. The repertoire was sequenced with immunoSEQ multiplex PCR; TCRdb's copy has only in-frame clones and lacks some. The sample comprises some 40,000 clones, 92% of which are singletons, and 0.78% rests with the top ten. Sequencing was performed on CD4+ T cells from peripheral blood mononuclear cells, taken in the third trimester of pregnancy. All receptors come from a female donor with multiple sclerosis, enrolled in a pregnancy study.

The chain is built from TRBV10-3 and TRBJ1-2, with D possibly TRBD1 on 6 matching bases. Germline CDR1 ENHRY, CDR2 SYGVKD. V gave up 7 bases and J gave up 6 bases, with 18 bases separating them. This CDR3 region has 14 residues. The DNA for the CDR3 is TGTGCCATCAACGTGGGTGTAGGGGGAAATGGCTACACCTTC. As protein: CAINVGVGGNGYTF.

There are a few counts of this clone. This chain joins TRBV5-1 and TRBJ1-1; 9 bases fit TRBD1. V was pared by 7 bases and J by 0 bases, with 7 bases of the junction left unmatched. The CDR3 totals 15 residues. Germline V lookup: CDR1 SGHRS, CDR2 YFSETQ. The DNA for the CDR3 is TGCGCCAGCGAAACAGGGGGCGTGATGAACACTGAAGCTTTCTTT. It specifies CASETGGVMNTEAFF. Together with reference TRBV5-1 and TRBJ1-1, the CDR3 gives the full variable domain: KAGVTQTPRYLIKTRGQQVTLSCSPISGHRSVSWYQQTPGQGLQFLFEYFSETQRNKGNFPGRFSGRQFSNSRSEMNVSTLELGDSALYLCASETGGVMNTEAFFGQGTRLTVV.

The J gene is TRBJ2-5, the V gene TRBV29-1; TRBD1 matches 9 bases. Germline values: CDR1 SQVTM, CDR2 ANQGSEA. J gave up 4 bases and V 4 bases, and 10 bases lay outside the gene matches. This CDR3 region has 15 residues. For the CDR3, the DNA is TGCAGCGTTGGGTCCGGGACAGGGTACACAGAGACCCAGTACTTC. Encoded protein: CSVGSGTGYTETQYF.

The rearrangement uses TRBV7-8 and TRBJ2-3, with 15 bases identical to TRBD2. The junction had 3 bases not matched to a gene; V was cut back by 5 bases and J by 0 bases. This CDR3 spans 17 amino acids. CDR1 SGHVS and CDR2 FQNEAQ come from the germline V gene. The CDR3 nucleotides read TGTGCCAGCAGCAGGACTAGCGGGAGGGTTAGCACAGATACGCAGTATTTT. Amino acid sequence: CASSRTSGRVSTDTQYF.

This clone was seen just once. The chain is built from TRBV7-8 and TRBJ2-7; 7 bases fit TRBD2. With V trimmed by 4 bases and J by 6 bases, 12 bases remained unmatched. Germline V CDR1 and CDR2: SGHVS, FQNEAQ. The CDR3 extends over 15 amino acids. The CDR3 region has the DNA TGTGCCAGCAGCTCCGCATCGGCGGGAGCTGGCGAGCAGTACTTC. It codes for CASSSASAGAGEQYF.

The chain employs TRBV5-1 and TRBJ2-5, with 7 bases matching TRBD2. Germline assignment: CDR1 SGHRS and CDR2 YFSETQ. V gave up 3 bases and J gave up 1 base; unmatched junction bases: 0. The CDR3 sequence is 13 residues long. DNA for the CDR3: TGCGCCAGCAGCTCGGGGGGCCAAGAGACCCAGTACTTC. This gives the protein CASSSGGQETQYF.

The CDR3 loop reads CASSRDRGLTGELFF. CDR3 DNA sequence: TGTGCCAGCAGCCGGGACAGGGGTTTGACCGGGGAGCTGTTTTTT. This chain links TRBV5-6 with TRBJ2-2, with 10 nucleotides matching TRBD1. The junction had 5 bases not matched to a gene; V was cut back by 4 bases and J by 5 bases. This CDR3 region has 15 residues. Germline CDR1 and CDR2: SGHDT and YYEEEE.

The V and J genes are TRBV30 and TRBJ2-2, with D possibly matching TRBD1 (5 bases). V gave up 0 bases and J gave up 2 bases, with 13 bases separating them. The V gene's germline CDR1 is GTSNPN and CDR2 SVGIG (reference sequence). The CDR3 length is 16 residues. The CDR3 nucleotides read TGTGCCTGGAGTGTACAAGGGGATCCTAACACCGGGGAGCTGTTTTTT. Protein sequence: CAWSVQGDPNTGELFF.

The gene calls are TRBV29-1 and TRBJ2-7, with 11 bases matching TRBD1. The germline V gene encodes CDR1 SQVTM and CDR2 ANQGSEA. V dropped 6 bases and J dropped 6; count of bases not matched to a gene: 1. CDR3 length equals 11 residues. The DNA of the CDR3 is TGCAGCGTCGGACAGGGGGCCGAGCAGTACTTC. Protein sequence: CSVGQGAEQYF.

The chain has TRBV4-3 and TRBJ2-5; a weak D match, TRBD1 (5 bases). The end of the DNA aligns better with TRBJ2-7, so the J call may be wrong. Germline assignment: CDR1 LGHNA and CDR2 YSLEER. This CDR3 has 15 residues. The CDR3 region is CASSPTVTRSYEQYF. CDR3 DNA: TGCGCCAGCAGCCCGACAGTTACGCGTTCCTACGAGCAGTACTTC.

The chain joins TRBV21-1 to TRBJ1-2; whether TRBD1, the table's D call, matches the DNA was not checked. TRBV21-1 is tagged as a pseudogene. The CDR3 extends over 13 amino acids. CDR3 DNA: TGTGCCAGCAGGGACAGGGAGAACTATGGCTACACCTTC. Its translation: CASRDRENYGYTF.

The chain recombines TRBV29-1 with TRBJ2-1; TRBD1 is a possible D gene (6 bases). Germline CDR1 and CDR2: SQVTM and ANQGSEA. The V gene lost 4 bases and the J gene lost 8 bases, with 12 bases spanning the gap. CDR3 length: 12 amino acids. The CDR3 nucleotides are TGCAGCGTTGCACAGGGTTATCATGAGCAGTTCTTC. Encoded protein: CSVAQGYHEQFF.

V gene TRBV19 combines with J gene TRBJ2-3; D might be TRBD2 (5 bases). Germline CDR1 and CDR2: LNHDA and SQIVND (reference sequence). Trimming left V 6 bases short and J 0 bases short, with 10 bases between. CDR3 length equals 14 residues. DNA for the CDR3: TGTGCCAGTAGACGGCGGGCTAGCACAGATACGCAGTATTTT. It encodes CASRRRASTDTQYF.

The rearrangement uses TRBV18 and TRBJ2-7; no reliable D call. V gave up 2 bases and J gave up 3 bases, with 20 bases separating them. The CDR3 contains 17 residues. Germline V lookup: CDR1 KGHSH, CDR2 LQKENI. Written as DNA, the CDR3 is TGTGCCAGCTCACCAGTTCTTAGTACAGACCTTCTCTACGAGCAGTACTTC. Amino acids: CASSPVLSTDLLYEQYF.

The chain links TRBV6-5 to TRBJ2-1, with 9 nucleotides matching TRBD2. The CDR3 contains 14 residues. The V gene end was trimmed by 6 bases and the J gene end by 6 bases; junction bases not matched to a gene: 6. Germline V CDR1 and CDR2: MNHEY, SVGAGI. Here the CDR3 DNA reads TGTGCCAGCAGAAGGGGACTAGCTATCAATGAGCAGTTCTTC. Protein sequence: CASRRGLAINEQFF.

This clone was counted only a few times. V and J are TRBV14 and TRBJ1-1; no clear D. Germline lookup yields CDR1 SGHDN and CDR2 FVKESK. The CDR3 is made up of 14 amino acids. Trimming removed 6 bases from V and 4 bases from J, with 15 bases in between. CDR3 sequence: CASSPRSWSTEAFF. DNA for the CDR3: TGTGCCAGCAGTCCTAGGTCTTGGAGCACTGAAGCTTTCTTT. Drawing the rest from reference TRBV14 and TRBJ1-1, the complete variable domain is EAGVTQFPSHSVIEKGQTVTLRCDPISGHDNLYWYRRVMGKEIKFLLHFVKESKQDESGMPNNRFLAERTGGTYSTLKVQPAELEDSGVYFCASSPRSWSTEAFFGQGTRLTVV.

This clone was counted once. The gene calls are TRBV28 and TRBJ2-7; 13 bases are a match to TRBD2. This CDR3 contains 15 residues. CDR1 is MDHEN and CDR2 is SYDVKM in the germline V gene. V was pared by 5 bases and J by 3 bases, with 4 bases of the junction left unmatched. The CDR3 nucleotides read TGTGCCAGCAGTACCAGACTAGCGGGAGGCTACGAGCAGTACTTC. Its translation is CASSTRLAGGYEQYF.

The rearrangement uses TRBV6-1 and TRBJ2-5; 8 positions agree with TRBD2. The CDR3 runs 16 residues. J lost 4 bases, V lost 1 base, and 8 bases had no gene match. Germline V gives CDR1 MNHNS, CDR2 SASEGT. The DNA of the CDR3 is TGTGCCAGCAGTGAAGAGGTCGGGAGGGCCTTAGAGACCCAGTACTTC. The encoded protein is CASSEEVGRALETQYF.

The rearrangement links TRBV27 to TRBJ2-3; D remains unclear. Germline V gene data show CDR1 as MNHEY and CDR2 as SMNVEV (reference sequence). This CDR3 is 15 amino acids long. V lost 3 bases and J lost 5, with 15 bases in between. The CDR3 sequence is CASSFRRSGLDTQYF. For the CDR3, the DNA is TGTGCCAGCAGTTTCCGCAGGTCAGGCCTAGATACGCAGTATTTT.

This chain connects TRBV6-5 to TRBJ2-5, with TRBD2 matching over 14 bases. Germline assignment: CDR1 MNHEY and CDR2 SVGAGI. The V gene end was trimmed by 4 bases and the J gene end by 5 bases; junction bases not matched to a gene: 6. CDR3 size: 16 residues. CDR3 loop: CASSSGLAGVGETQYF. The CDR3, as DNA: TGTGCCAGCAGTTCGGGACTAGCGGGAGTTGGTGAGACCCAGTACTTC.

V and J are TRBV5-6 and TRBJ2-3, with a possible D match to TRBD1 (6 bases). CDR1 and CDR2 (germline): SGHDT, YYEEEE. The V end lost 4 bases, the J end lost 2 bases, and 17 bases lay between the germline ends. The CDR3 spans 16 residues. For the CDR3, the DNA is TGTGCCAGCAGCATTAACCGACAGGTATACACAGATACGCAGTATTTT. Its protein product is CASSINRQVYTDTQYF.

This chain links TRBV10-1 with TRBJ1-1; D is perhaps TRBD1 (5 bases). CDR1 and CDR2 (germline): WNHNN, SYGVQD (reference sequence). V was shortened by 0 bases and J by 5 bases, with 10 bases between the two germline ends. The CDR3 is 14 residues long. The CDR3 DNA sequence: TGCGCCAGCAGTGAGTCTGGCGGGGGTACTGAAGCTTTCTTT. Translation gives CASSESGGGTEAFF.

The rearrangement joins TRBV28 to TRBJ2-7; D ambiguous. From germline, CDR1 is MDHEN and CDR2 SYDVKM. The CDR3 totals 11 residues. CDR3 protein: CAVTSNYEQYF. CDR3 DNA: TGTGCGGTAACAAGTAACTACGAGCAGTACTTC.